The 8 T cell receptor beta chains given below trace back to one sample, sequenced in a study of blood T cell repertoires in COVID-19. Method: immunoSEQ multiplex PCR; TCRdb's copy keeps in-frame clones and lacks some. The data show under 65,000 clones, 81% seen once. The sequenced sample consisted of peripheral blood. The receptors come from a woman between 55 and 75 years old with acute or convalescent COVID-19.

The chain combines TRBV25-1 with TRBJ1-3, with TRBD1 matching over 7 bases. The CDR3 has 16 residues. The V gene's germline CDR1 is MGHDK and CDR2 SYGVNS. V shed 6 bases and J 3 bases; nucleotides not matched to a gene: 11. DNA of the CDR3: TGTGCCAGCAGAGGGGGACAGTCGGCGGTTGGAAACACCATATATTTT. Its translation is CASRGGQSAVGNTIYF.

A single count supports this clone. V usage is TRBV9 and J usage is TRBJ2-7, with 15 positions matching TRBD2. This CDR3 has 15 residues. Germline values: CDR1 SGDLS, CDR2 YYNGEE. Trimming cost V 3 bases and J 6 bases; bases outside gene matches: 4. CDR3 residues: CASSEPGLAGGEQYF. CDR3 DNA sequence: TGTGCCAGCAGCGAACCGGGACTAGCGGGAGGCGAGCAGTACTTC.

The chain joins TRBV3-1 (or the pseudogene TRBV3-2) to TRBJ2-3, with 8 bases aligning to TRBD2. The germline V gene has CDR1 LGHDT and CDR2 YNNKEL (reference sequence). Germline trimming cut 4 bases from V and 0 bases from J; bases unmatched to any gene: 6. CDR3 length equals 16 residues. Here the CDR3 DNA reads TGTGCCAGCAGCCCATTAGCGGGGCCCAGCACAGATACGCAGTATTTT. This encodes CASSPLAGPSTDTQYF.

The chain combines TRBV2 with TRBJ1-5; 11 bases map to TRBD1. The V and J ends lost 4 bases and 7 bases, in that order; junction bases with no gene match: 3. Germline-derived CDR1 and CDR2 are SNHLY and FYNNEI. This CDR3 is 14 amino acids long. CDR3 protein: CASSGTGGGQPQHF. In DNA form, the CDR3 reads TGTGCCAGCAGTGGGACAGGGGGCGGGCAGCCCCAGCATTTT.

The gene calls are TRBV3-1 (or the pseudogene TRBV3-2) and TRBJ2-5; D ambiguous. The V gene's germline CDR1 is LGHDT and CDR2 YNNKEL (reference sequence). Trimming took off 0 bases at V and 5 bases at J, with 13 bases between the two ends. The CDR3 consists of 15 residues. CDR3 sequence (DNA): TGTGCCAGCAGCCAAGACGTGGCAGGCACGGAGACCCAGTACTTC. Translation gives CASSQDVAGTETQYF.

This clone was recorded a few times. The J gene is TRBJ1-6, the V gene TRBV18, with TRBD1 as a possible D gene (6 bases). Germline CDR1 KGHSH, CDR2 LQKENI. V lost 1 base and J lost 7, with 14 bases in between. This CDR3 spans 16 amino acids. CDR3 protein: CASSPLGAGANSPLHF. The DNA of the CDR3 is TGTGCCAGCTCACCACTCGGCGCAGGGGCAAATTCACCCCTCCACTTT.

In regard to this clone: This specimen includes other DNA sequences encoding the same CDR3. The chain combines TRBV9 with TRBJ1-3; TRBD1 is a possible D gene (5 bases). Trimming took 2 bases from V and 2 from J, leaving 8 bases between them. Germline V gene sequence: CDR1 SGDLS, CDR2 YYNGEE. The CDR3 length is 14 residues. The chain's CDR3 is CASSVTRAGNTIYF. The CDR3 nucleotides read TGTGCCAGCAGCGTTACCAGGGCTGGAAACACCATATATTTT.

CDR3 in amino acids: CASSLRGITGELFF. CDR3 nucleotide sequence: TGTGCCAGCAGCTTACGAGGGATCACCGGGGAGCTGTTTTTT. The V and J genes are TRBV11-3 and TRBJ2-2, with D possibly matching TRBD2 (5 bases). The CDR3 is 14 amino acids. Trimming took 2 bases from V and 4 from J, leaving 8 bases between them. Germline-derived CDR1 and CDR2 are SGHNT and YENEEA. The full variable domain, completed using reference TRBV11-3 and TRBJ2-2, is EAGVVQSPRYKIIEKKQPVAFWCNPISGHNTLYWYLQNLGQGPELLIRYENEEAVDDSQLPKDRFSAERLKGVDSTLKIQPAELGDSAVYLCASSLRGITGELFFGEGSRLTVL.